This T cell receptor beta chain was found in a study of monozygotic twins with inflammatory bowel disease. Study results and limitations: IBD patients had lower TCRbeta diversity (inverse Simpson) than healthy co-twins.

About this clonotype: Its antigen is still unknown.

Per-sample cDNA came from eight separate reactions. Reanalyzing the 5' RACE reads, TCRdb keeps one entry per CDR3 protein, without DNA. The sample has about 450,000 distinct CDR3 sequences. The TCR sequence derives from a human donor with ulcerative colitis or Crohn's disease, or a healthy co-twin of an affected twin (not recorded which). The specimen sequenced was blood.

The CDR3: CASSSPKGRRNTIYF. The chain recombines TRBV6-2 or TRBV6-3 with TRBJ1-3. The CDR3 has 15 residues. Germline lookup yields CDR1 MNHEY and CDR2 SVGEGT.